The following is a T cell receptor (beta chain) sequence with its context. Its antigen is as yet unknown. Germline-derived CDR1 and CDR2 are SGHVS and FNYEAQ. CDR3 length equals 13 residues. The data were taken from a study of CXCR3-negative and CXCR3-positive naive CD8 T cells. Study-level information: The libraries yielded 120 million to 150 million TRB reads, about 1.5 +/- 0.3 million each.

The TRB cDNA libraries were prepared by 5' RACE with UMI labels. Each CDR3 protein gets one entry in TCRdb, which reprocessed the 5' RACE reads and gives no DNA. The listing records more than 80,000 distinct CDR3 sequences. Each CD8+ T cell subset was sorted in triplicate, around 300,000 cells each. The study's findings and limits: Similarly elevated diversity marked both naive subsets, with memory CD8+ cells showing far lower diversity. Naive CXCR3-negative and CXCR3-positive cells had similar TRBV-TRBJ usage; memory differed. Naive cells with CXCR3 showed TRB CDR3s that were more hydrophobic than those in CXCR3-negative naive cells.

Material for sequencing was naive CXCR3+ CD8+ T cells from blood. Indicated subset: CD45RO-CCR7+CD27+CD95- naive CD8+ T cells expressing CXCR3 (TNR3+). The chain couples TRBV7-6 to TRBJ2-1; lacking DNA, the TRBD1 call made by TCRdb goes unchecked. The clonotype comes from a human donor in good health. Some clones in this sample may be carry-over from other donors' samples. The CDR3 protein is CASSYPGGGEQFF.